Following are 29 T cell receptor beta chains from one sample sequenced in a study of blood T cells in healthy people across ages. For the second PCR, which ran for roughly 7 to 11 cycles, a sample-barcoded 5' primer and a J-beta primer mix were used. In TCRdb, the 5' RACE reads were re-called with MiXCR into one record per CDR3 protein. Of some 700,000 distinct CDR3 sequences listed, 20% to 25% are singletons. Sequencing was done on a sample of blood. These receptors came from a man in his 70s in good health.

This clonotype came up once. This chain links TRBV30 with TRBJ1-2; the D is unclear. V lost 3 bases and J lost 3, with 8 bases in between. This CDR3 has 12 amino acids. Germline lookup yields CDR1 GTSNPN and CDR2 SVGIG (reference sequence). The CDR3 nucleotides read TGTGCCTGGAGGGAGTACCACTATGGCTACACCTTC. The encoded protein is CAWREYHYGYTF. The full variable domain, completed using reference TRBV30 and TRBJ1-2, is SQTIHQWPATLVQPVGSPLSLECTVEGTSNPNLYWYRQAAGRGLQLLFYSVGIGQISSEVPQNLSASRPQDRQFILSSKKLLLSDSGFYLCAWREYHYGYTFGSGTRLTVV.

This clonotype was picked up a small number of times. The rearrangement uses TRBV11-1 and TRBJ2-6; no reliable D call. Germline CDR1 and CDR2: SGHAT and FQDESV (reference sequence). The CDR3 sequence is 13 residues long. V dropped 8 bases and J dropped 0 bases, with 5 bases sitting between them. The CDR3 DNA sequence: TGTGCCAGCGCCCGCTCTGGGGCCAACGTCCTGACTTTC. Protein product: CASARSGANVLTF.

The J gene is TRBJ2-1, the V gene TRBV27; D gene unclear. Germline V gives CDR1 MNHEY, CDR2 SMNVEV (reference sequence). Trimming pared 6 bases from V and 1 base from J, leaving 10 bases between. The CDR3 has 14 residues. The CDR3 region has the DNA TGTGCCAGCAGACTCCGCGGATCCTACAATGAGCAGTTCTTC. Its translation: CASRLRGSYNEQFF.

This chain joins TRBV12-3 or TRBV12-4 and TRBJ2-3; D is undetermined. V was cut by 7 bases and J by 2 bases, with 19 bases left in between. The CDR3 consists of 16 residues. The CDR3 DNA reads TGTGCCAGCACTCTAATCACCAGACATCACACAGATACGCAGTATTTT. Translating it yields CASTLITRHHTDTQYF.

This chain connects TRBV7-9 to TRBJ1-6, with D possibly matching TRBD1 (5 bases). Per the germline V gene, CDR1 is SEHNR and CDR2 is FQNEAQ (reference sequence). The CDR3 is 16 amino acids. Trimming took 4 bases from V and 8 from J, leaving 18 bases between them. The CDR3 is CASSSVSGNTHSPLHF. CDR3 sequence (DNA): TGTGCCAGCAGCTCCGTTTCAGGGAACACCCATTCACCCCTCCACTTT.

This clonotype has only a few counts. The V gene is TRBV6-5, the J gene TRBJ1-1; perhaps TRBD1 as D (5 bases). The V end lost 4 bases, the J end lost 8 bases, and 17 bases lay between the germline ends. CDR1 and CDR2 from the germline V gene are MNHEY and SVGAGI. This CDR3 has 14 residues. The CDR3 DNA sequence: TGTGCCAGCAGTTCCCCGCGACGCGGGGCCGAAGCTTTCTTT. This encodes CASSSPRRGAEAFF.

The sample holds a few counts of this clonotype. The chain recombines TRBV6-5 with TRBJ2-3; 10 bases line up with TRBD1. The length of the CDR3 is 14 residues. Trimming removed 6 bases from V and 6 bases from J; junction bases left unmatched: 6. CDR1 is MNHEY, CDR2 SVGAGI, per germline. The CDR3 protein is CASSKGQGKDTQYF. CDR3 bases: TGTGCCAGCAGCAAGGGACAGGGGAAGGATACGCAGTATTTT.

As for this clonotype: The junction shows a germline mismatch at one end, possibly a read error. V is TRBV7-9 and J is TRBJ2-7; D is uncertain. Germline V CDR1 and CDR2: SEHNR, FQNEAQ (reference sequence). There are 11 residues in the CDR3. In nucleotides, the CDR3 is TGTCCCAGCAGCTCTTATTACGAGCAGTACTTC. As protein: CPSSSYYEQYF.

This clonotype was counted many times. V usage is TRBV29-1 and J usage is TRBJ2-4; D unclear. CDR3 length equals 13 residues. The ends were cut back, 4 bases at V and 2 bases at J, with 9 bases in the middle. CDR1 is SQVTM, CDR2 ANQGSEA, per germline. The CDR3 protein is CSVGDRTKNIQYF. The DNA for the CDR3 is TGCAGCGTTGGGGATAGGACCAAAAACATTCAGTACTTC.

This chain joins TRBV27 and TRBJ2-5, with 8 bases fitting TRBD2. V was clipped by 3 bases and J by 4 bases; unmatched bases: 4. The germline CDR1 and CDR2 sequences are MNHEY and SMNVEV (reference sequence). CDR3 length equals 14 residues. Written as DNA, the CDR3 is TGTGCCAGCAGTTTCGGACTAGCCTCAGAGACCCAGTACTTC. This gives the protein CASSFGLASETQYF.

This clonotype was recorded many times. This chain joins TRBV20-1 and TRBJ2-3, with TRBD2 matching 14 bases. Germline CDR1 and CDR2: DFQATT and SNEGSKA (reference sequence). V trimming: 2 bases; J trimming: 0 bases; junction bases outside the gene matches: 7. The CDR3 totals 18 residues. CDR3 nucleotides: TGCAGTGCTAGACTTCCAGGACTAGCGGGAGGTAGCACAGATACGCAGTATTTT. Translation gives CSARLPGLAGGSTDTQYF.

This clonotype occurred many times. The chain joins TRBV30 to TRBJ2-3; D is unclear. The germline V gene has CDR1 GTSNPN and CDR2 SVGIG (reference sequence). This CDR3 has 13 amino acids. V lost 2 bases and J 3 bases, leaving 9 bases between the germline ends. CDR3 nucleotides: TGTGCCTGGAGTTTTAGTCGAACAGATACGCAGTATTTT. Protein product: CAWSFSRTDTQYF.

This sequence joins TRBV12-3 or TRBV12-4 and TRBJ2-2; the D gene could be TRBD1 or TRBD2 (7 bases each). The CDR3 covers 15 residues. Trimming took 6 bases from V and 9 from J, leaving 20 bases between them. CDR3 sequence (DNA): TGTGCCAGCAGCCCGCGGGGGAGGGGGCGATGGGAGCTGTTTTTT. Amino acid sequence: CASSPRGRGRWELFF.

This clonotype was counted a few times. The V and J genes are TRBV10-3 and TRBJ1-1, with no clear D. The CDR3 extends over 14 amino acids. V was clipped by 0 bases and J by 1 base, with 6 bases between them. Per germline, CDR1 ENHRY and CDR2 SYGVKD. CDR3 in amino acids: CAISESAANTEAFF. The CDR3 DNA is TGTGCCATCAGTGAGTCTGCGGCGAACACTGAAGCTTTCTTT.

As regards this clonotype: At one of its ends the junction is not consistent with the germline gene, which may arise from a read error. This chain joins TRBV6-5 and TRBJ1-1; D remains unclear. The germline gives CDR1 MNHEY, CDR2 SVGAGI. The CDR3 is 14 residues long. The CDR3 sequence: CAGSSIPRGTEAFF. The CDR3 coding sequence is TGTGCCGGCAGCTCGATACCGCGGGGCACTGAAGCTTTCTTT.

CDR3 nucleotides: TGTGCCAGCAGCCCGGGACGATTTAAACATGAGACCCAGTACTTC. It encodes CASSPGRFKHETQYF. V usage is TRBV7-2 and J usage is TRBJ2-5; tentatively, D is TRBD1 or TRBD2 (5 bases each). This CDR3 region has 15 residues. Trimming stripped 5 bases from V and 5 bases from J, with 18 bases between. The germline gives CDR1 SGHTA, CDR2 FQGNSA. Based on the CDR3 plus reference TRBV7-2 and TRBJ2-5, the full variable domain is GAGVSQSPSNKVTEKGKDVELRCDPISGHTALYWYRQSLGQGLEFLIYFQGNSAPDKSGLPSDRFSAERTGGSVSTLTIQRTQQEDSAVYLCASSPGRFKHETQYFGPGTRLLVL.

This clonotype was detected only a few times. The chain employs TRBV10-2 and TRBJ2-7; D is uncertain. Trimming took 3 bases from V and 5 from J, leaving 2 bases between them. CDR3 size: 10 residues. Germline V lookup: CDR1 WSHSY, CDR2 SAAADI. DNA of the CDR3: TGCGCCAGCAGTGAACACGAGCAGTACTTC. It translates to CASSEHEQYF.

This clonotype was detected a few times. The gene calls are TRBV24-1 and TRBJ2-2; 10 bases agree with TRBD2. V lost 2 bases, J lost 4 bases, and 6 bases stayed unmatched. The CDR3 is made up of 17 amino acids. CDR1 is KGHDR, CDR2 SFDVKD, per germline. The CDR3 DNA is TGTGCCACCAGTGATTACTGGTTAGCGGGAGGCACCGGGGAGCTGTTTTTT. Protein sequence: CATSDYWLAGGTGELFF.

This clonotype was counted at least ten times. J is TRBJ2-7 and V is TRBV29-1; TRBD2 matches 11 bases. From germline, CDR1 is SQVTM and CDR2 ANQGSEA. The length of the CDR3 is 16 residues. V gave up 5 bases and J gave up 5 bases; unmatched junction bases: 14. CDR3 residues: CSVLGRTSGLKDEQYF. CDR3 DNA: TGCAGCGTTTTGGGGCGGACTAGCGGGCTAAAAGACGAGCAGTACTTC.

This clonotype has ten or more counts. This sequence joins TRBV4-2 and TRBJ2-7; 12 bases map to TRBD2. There are 16 residues in the CDR3. Germline CDR1 LGHNA, CDR2 YNFKEQ. The J segment lost 2 bases and the V segment lost 4 bases, leaving 6 bases of the junction unmatched. This chain's CDR3 is CASSLGRLAGAYEQYF. The CDR3 nucleotides read TGTGCCAGCAGCCTTGGTAGACTAGCGGGAGCCTACGAGCAGTACTTC.

V usage is TRBV28 and J usage is TRBJ2-1, with 7 bases fitting TRBD2. The V and J ends lost 4 bases and 6 bases, in that order; junction bases with no gene match: 15. The germline V gene has CDR1 MDHEN and CDR2 SYDVKM. CDR3 length: 17 residues. As DNA, the CDR3 is TGTGCCAGCAGTTCGGCCCCGGGAGGAGATTACGGCAATGAGCAGTTCTTC. Translated: CASSSAPGGDYGNEQFF.

The rearrangement joins TRBV18 to TRBJ2-5; 12 bases line up with TRBD2. The CDR3 loop spans 17 amino acids. From germline, CDR1 is KGHSH and CDR2 LQKENI. The J segment lost 2 bases and the V segment lost 6 bases, leaving 10 bases of the junction unmatched. CDR3 residues: CASSSGLAGLNQETQYF. The CDR3 nucleotides read TGTGCCAGCTCTTCAGGACTAGCGGGGCTGAATCAAGAGACCCAGTACTTC.

This clonotype came up a few times. The chain is built from TRBV20-1 and TRBJ2-5; weak D call: TRBD2 (5 bases). V lost 3 bases, J lost 5 bases, and 16 bases lay in between. The CDR3 totals 14 residues. CDR1 DFQATT and CDR2 SNEGSKA come from the germline V gene (reference sequence). In DNA form, the CDR3 reads TGCAGTGCTAGCGGAGCGGCTCCTCGGGAGACCCAGTACTTC. Translated, it gives CSASGAAPRETQYF.

This clonotype turned up a few times. This chain links TRBV20-1 with TRBJ2-7, with unresolved D. Trimming took 2 bases from V and 2 from J, leaving 4 bases between them. Germline V CDR1 and CDR2: DFQATT, SNEGSKA (reference sequence). The CDR3 covers 11 residues. The CDR3 reads CSARQTYEQYF. In nucleotides, the CDR3 is TGCAGTGCTAGACAGACCTACGAGCAGTACTTC.

The chain recombines TRBV20-1 with TRBJ1-4; 7 nucleotides align to TRBD1. Germline V gives CDR1 DFQATT, CDR2 SNEGSKA (reference sequence). J lost 5 bases, V lost 6 bases, and 6 bases had no gene match. This CDR3 spans 13 amino acids. This chain's CDR3 is CSAGDSLNEKLFF. CDR3 DNA: TGCAGTGCCGGGGACAGTCTGAATGAAAAACTGTTTTTT.

There are a few counts of this clonotype. The rearrangement joins TRBV18 to TRBJ1-1, with TRBD1 as a possible D gene (6 bases). V was pared by 3 bases and J by 3 bases, with 14 bases between. The CDR3 runs 15 residues. Germline V lookup: CDR1 KGHSH, CDR2 LQKENI. The CDR3 sequence is CASSPDRSRDTEAFF. The CDR3 region has the DNA TGTGCCAGCTCACCCGACAGGTCCCGAGACACTGAAGCTTTCTTT.

V gene TRBV7-8 combines with J gene TRBJ2-7, with TRBD2 identical over 8 bases. The CDR3 is 15 residues long. Germline V CDR1 and CDR2: SGHVS, FQNEAQ. J was trimmed by 0 bases and V by 5 bases; bases with no gene match: 6. CDR3 DNA sequence: TGTGCCAGCAGCGTTAGCGGGGAGAGCTCCTACGAGCAGTACTTC. This gives the protein CASSVSGESSYEQYF.

This clonotype was picked up a small number of times. The gene calls are TRBV5-1 and TRBJ1-4; TRBD1 agrees at 7 bases. CDR1 SGHRS and CDR2 YFSETQ come from the germline V gene. V gave up 2 bases and J gave up 8 bases; unmatched junction bases: 18. The CDR3 totals 18 residues. As DNA, the CDR3 is TGCGCCAGCAGCTTCTCACGAGCCGGGACAGAAAAAGGAGAAAAACTGTTTTTT. It is translated as CASSFSRAGTEKGEKLFF.

The V gene is TRBV6-1, the J gene TRBJ2-5; D is unresolved. The germline gives CDR1 MNHNS, CDR2 SASEGT. The length of the CDR3 is 12 residues. V was pared by 3 bases and J by 4 bases, with 6 bases between. CDR3 amino acids: CASSELRETQYF. The CDR3 nucleotides read TGTGCCAGCAGTGAGCTACGAGAGACCCAGTACTTC.